A single sample is the source of the 27 T cell receptor beta chains below, sequenced in a study of CD8+CD57+ T cells in acquired aplastic anemia. TCR beta VDJ and CDR3 were profiled, and genomic DNA was the template. TCRdb passed the reads through MiXCR, listing each CDR3 protein once. The repertoire holds approximately 380,000 distinct CDR3 sequences, approximately 70% seen once, with under 5% in the top ten. The material sequenced was sorted CD4+, CD8+, or CD8+CD57+ T cells (not recorded which) from PBMCs. The receptors come from a human donor in good health, serving as a control.

As for this clonotype: Lacking the conserved final phenylalanine or tryptophan, this CDR3 likely reflects a read error. It is unclear where the CDR3 begins or ends on the DNA, so no DNA is shown, and the CDR3 is as TCRdb lists it. CDR3 loop: CASSDPRSPHHSPLGS. The chain is built from TRBV2 and TRBJ1-6; the D call in the table, TRBD1, was not verified against the DNA. CDR1 SNHLY and CDR2 FYNNEI come from the germline V gene. The CDR3 spans 16 amino acids, including both terminal residues.

The CDR3 bases are TGCGCCAGCAGCTCTTTGGCGGGCGTTACCTACACCTTC. Translated, it gives CASSSLAGVTYTF. The chain combines TRBV5-1 with TRBJ1-2; D ambiguous. V gave up 3 bases and J gave up 10 bases, with 16 bases separating them. CDR1 and CDR2 (germline): SGHRS, YFSETQ. This CDR3 region has 13 residues.

This clonotype has ten or more counts. The genes are TRBV30 and TRBJ2-7; unclear D gene. V dropped 4 bases and J dropped 5 bases, with 15 bases sitting between them. The CDR3 is made up of 13 amino acids. CDR1 and CDR2 from the germline V gene are GTSNPN and SVGIG (reference sequence). This CDR3 is CAWTRSRDDEQYF. CDR3 sequence (DNA): TGTGCCTGGACGAGGTCAAGGGATGACGAGCAGTACTTC.

This clonotype was counted many times. The rearrangement links TRBV20-1 to TRBJ1-2, with a weak D call TRBD1 (6 bases). Deletions cut 3 bases from V and 4 bases from J, with 15 bases between. CDR3 length: 14 residues. From germline, CDR1 is DFQATT and CDR2 SNEGSKA (reference sequence). The CDR3 nucleotides are TGCAGTGCTAGGGACTCCAGGACAGTCTATGGCTACACCTTC. Translated, it gives CSARDSRTVYGYTF.

This clonotype appeared many times. The V and J genes are TRBV20-1 and TRBJ1-6; 9 nucleotides line up with TRBD1. Per the germline V gene, CDR1 is DFQATT and CDR2 is SNEGSKA (reference sequence). V shed 6 bases, J shed 7 bases, and the junction held 7 bases outside the gene matches. The CDR3 length is 14 residues. CDR3 in amino acids: CSAPDRGNNSPLHF. The CDR3 DNA sequence: TGCAGTGCCCCGGACAGGGGCAACAATTCACCCCTCCACTTT.

The chain is built from TRBV7-2 and TRBJ2-5; TRBD2 might be the D (5 bases). Trimming removed 6 bases from V and 14 bases from J, with 28 bases in between. CDR1 and CDR2 (germline): SGHTA, FQGNSA. The CDR3 runs 15 residues. The CDR3 nucleotides read TGTGCCAGCAGTCAAGGGCAGGCTGACTATGACTACACCTACTTC. Amino acid sequence: CASSQGQADYDYTYF.

The rearrangement uses TRBV7-3 and TRBJ1-2; 8 nucleotides match TRBD1. Germline-derived CDR1 and CDR2 are SGHTA and FQGTGA. V shed 2 bases, J shed 10 bases, and the junction held 15 bases outside the gene matches. The length of the CDR3 is 16 residues. This chain's CDR3 is CASSLEDRAKQYFYTF. The CDR3 DNA is TGTGCCAGCAGCTTAGAGGACAGGGCAAAACAGTACTTCTACACCTTC.

This clonotype was counted many times. The chain links TRBV28 to TRBJ2-2; D is uncertain. The CDR3 runs to 13 residues. Germline assignment: CDR1 MDHEN and CDR2 SYDVKM. The germline V and J ends were trimmed by 6 bases and 5 bases, with 10 bases remaining between them. This CDR3 is CASRGQGTGELFF. CDR3 bases: TGTGCCAGCAGGGGCCAAGGGACCGGGGAGCTGTTTTTT.

This clonotype occurred many times. V gene TRBV6-5 combines with J gene TRBJ1-2; 7 nucleotides line up with TRBD1. Germline CDR1 and CDR2: MNHEY and SVGAGI. The CDR3 covers 11 residues. Trimming cost V 10 bases and J 3 bases; bases outside gene matches: 2. For the CDR3, the DNA is TGTGCCACCGGGACAGACTATGGCTACACCTTC. As protein: CATGTDYGYTF.

About this clonotype: One junction end does not reproduce the germline sequence, and a read error may be involved. CDR3 in amino acids: CASSLQEAGDF. The DNA for the CDR3 is TGCGCCAGCAGCTTACAGGAAGCTGGTGACTTC. This chain joins TRBV5-1 and TRBJ2-5, with D maybe TRBD1 (5 bases). Germline CDR1 SGHRS, CDR2 YFSETQ. The CDR3 has 11 residues.

The rearrangement joins TRBV9 to TRBJ2-7, with 9 bases that match TRBD1. Trimming at V came to 1 base and at J to 7 bases, leaving 12 bases not matched to a gene. CDR1 is SGDLS and CDR2 is YYNGEE in the germline V gene. The CDR3 consists of 16 residues. CDR3 sequence: CASSVQLGQGVDEQYF. Written as DNA, the CDR3 is TGTGCCAGCAGCGTACAGTTGGGACAGGGTGTCGATGAGCAGTACTTC.

This clonotype showed up just a few times. V and J are TRBV29-1 and TRBJ2-7, with a tentative D call TRBD2 (5 bases). The CDR3 is made up of 11 amino acids. Trimming cost V 6 bases and J 6 bases, with 12 bases left between them. Germline V CDR1 and CDR2: SQVTM, ANQGSEA. CDR3 coding DNA: TGCAGCGTCCGAGGGCGTCGCGAGCAGTACTTC. Residues: CSVRGRREQYF.

About this clonotype: Compared with germline, one end of the junction differs, possibly owing to a read error. The chain combines TRBV10-1 with TRBJ2-5; possibly TRBD2 for D (5 bases). The CDR3 is made up of 11 amino acids. CDR1 is WNHNN and CDR2 is SYGVQD in the germline V gene (reference sequence). CDR3 sequence (DNA): TGTGCGAACGGGGTACAAGAGACCCAGTACTTC. Amino acid sequence: CANGVQETQYF.

Comments on this clonotype: The CDR3 does not end in the conserved phenylalanine or tryptophan, so this is likely a read error. The DNA is left out, because the CDR3 cannot be placed on it with certainty; the CDR3 is given as TCRdb lists it. V and J are TRBV7-2 and TRBJ2-5. CDR1 and CDR2 (germline): SGHTA, FQGNSA. The CDR3 comprises 12 residues, both ends counted. CDR3 region: CASSLARDSQYY.

This clonotype has more than one count but fewer than ten. The chain carries TRBV10-3 and TRBJ1-5, with a possible D match to TRBD1 (5 bases). Per the germline V gene, CDR1 is ENHRY and CDR2 is SYGVKD. The CDR3 extends over 13 amino acids. Trimming took 7 bases from V and 5 from J, leaving 12 bases between them. DNA of the CDR3: TGTGCCATCAAGGAGGGGTTTGATCAGCCCCAGCATTTT. It specifies CAIKEGFDQPQHF.

The DNA of the CDR3 is TGTGCCAGCAGCACAGGGAGCTCGGCTAATGGGGAGCTGTTTTTT. The encoded protein is CASSTGSSANGELFF. This chain uses TRBV7-2 with TRBJ2-2, with a tentative D call TRBD1 (6 bases). Deletions cut 5 bases from V and 8 bases from J, with 18 bases between. Germline V lookup: CDR1 SGHTA, CDR2 FQGNSA. The CDR3 extends over 15 amino acids.

The chain recombines TRBV7-9 with TRBJ2-7; D is ambiguous. Trimming removed 3 bases from V and 13 bases from J, with 25 bases in between. CDR3 length equals 15 residues. Germline V gives CDR1 SEHNR, CDR2 FQNEAQ (reference sequence). The chain's CDR3 is CASSFDYNSPLHFYF. The CDR3, as DNA: TGTGCCAGCAGCTTCGATTACAATTCACCCCTCCACTTTTACTTC. The variable domain in full, completed from reference TRBV7-9 and TRBJ2-7, reads DTGVSQNPRHKITKRGQNVTFRCDPISEHNRLYWYRQTLGQGPEFLTYFQNEAQLEKSRLLSDRFSAERPKGSFSTLEIQRTEQGDSAMYLCASSFDYNSPLHFYFGPGTRLTVT.

This clonotype was seen many times. J is TRBJ1-5 and V is TRBV2; the D is unclear. V was clipped by 4 bases and J by 0 bases, with 7 bases between them. The CDR3 is 14 amino acids. CDR1 and CDR2 from the germline V gene are SNHLY and FYNNEI. This chain's CDR3 is CASSVWYSNQPQHF. The CDR3 DNA reads as TGTGCCAGCAGTGTTTGGTATAGCAATCAGCCCCAGCATTTT.

This clonotype was seen many times. V usage is TRBV29-1 and J usage is TRBJ1-1; a weak D match, TRBD1 (5 bases). CDR1 is SQVTM, CDR2 ANQGSEA, per germline. The CDR3 sequence is 11 residues long. Trimming shortened V by 4 bases and J by 4 bases, and 7 bases separated the two germline ends. CDR3 in amino acids: CSVGGVTEAFF. CDR3 nucleotides: TGCAGCGTTGGAGGGGTCACTGAAGCTTTCTTT. The full variable domain, completed using reference TRBV29-1 and TRBJ1-1, is SAVISQKPSRDICQRGTSLTIQCQVDSQVTMMFWYRQQPGQSLTLIATANQGSEATYESGFVIDKFPISRPNLTFSTLTVSNMSPEDSSIYLCSVGGVTEAFFGQGTRLTVV.

Worth noting for this clonotype: The DNA is omitted, as the CDR3 cannot be located on it reliably, and the CDR3 follows TCRdb's listing. This chain joins TRBV9 and TRBJ1-5. The CDR3 is 15 residues long, counting both termini. Germline CDR1 is SGDLS and CDR2 is YYNGEE. CDR3 sequence reads: CASSVGQETQYFEHF.

About this clonotype itself: At one end the junction does not follow the germline gene, possibly because of a read error. This chain connects TRBV20-1 to TRBJ1-4, with 9 bases identical to TRBD1. Germline loops: CDR1 DFQATT, CDR2 SNEGSKA (reference sequence). The CDR3 has 14 amino acids. CDR3 nucleotides: TGCAGTGCGAGAGCAGGGACAGGGCATGAAAAACTGTTTTTT. It codes for CSARAGTGHEKLFF.

In its sample, this clonotype was seen many times. This rearrangement joins TRBV10-3 to TRBJ1-4; D is perhaps TRBD1 (5 bases). V was cut by 0 bases and J by 8 bases, with 16 bases left in between. The germline V gene has CDR1 ENHRY and CDR2 SYGVKD. This CDR3 contains 16 residues. The CDR3: CAISESTRDYGEKLFF. CDR3 coding DNA: TGTGCCATCAGTGAGTCGACGCGGGACTACGGGGAAAAACTGTTTTTT.

This chain connects TRBV6-5 to TRBJ2-7; D is unclear. CDR1 and CDR2 (germline): MNHEY, SVGAGI. The V and J ends lost 8 bases and 5 bases respectively, with 10 bases between them. The CDR3 has 11 amino acids. The CDR3 DNA is TGTGCCAGCGGTCACTCAGACGAGCAGTACTTC. It specifies CASGHSDEQYF.

A single count supports this clonotype. V is TRBV7-9 and J is TRBJ1-6; TRBD1 might be the D (5 bases). This CDR3 region has 14 residues. Germline V CDR1 and CDR2: SEHNR, FQNEAQ (reference sequence). Deletions cut 6 bases from V and 7 bases from J, with 13 bases between. CDR3 sequence reads: CASSFQGENSPLHF. The CDR3 coding sequence is TGTGCCAGCAGTTTTCAGGGTGAAAATTCACCCCTCCACTTT. The full variable domain, its missing parts supplied by reference TRBV7-9 and TRBJ1-6, is DTGVSQNPRHKITKRGQNVTFRCDPISEHNRLYWYRQTLGQGPEFLTYFQNEAQLEKSRLLSDRFSAERPKGSFSTLEIQRTEQGDSAMYLCASSFQGENSPLHFGNGTRLTVT.

The CDR3 region is CASGRTSGAGETQYF. The DNA for the CDR3 is TGTGCCAGCGGGCGGACTAGCGGGGCGGGGGAGACCCAGTACTTC. The chain uses TRBV19 and TRBJ2-5, with TRBD2 matching over 12 bases. CDR3 size: 15 residues. V shed 9 bases and J 5 bases; nucleotides not matched to a gene: 10. Per the germline V gene, CDR1 is LNHDA and CDR2 is SQIVND (reference sequence).

For this clonotype: This is likely a read error, given that the CDR3 carries no conserved phenylalanine or tryptophan at its end. The chain recombines TRBV5-1 with TRBJ2-7; TRBD2 matches at 7 bases. V dropped 4 bases and J dropped 1; count of bases not matched to a gene: 11. The CDR3 has 16 residues. Germline V gene data show CDR1 as SGHRS and CDR2 as YFSETQ. CDR3 loop: CASSTKRGLGSYEQYL. CDR3 DNA sequence: TGCGCCAGCAGCACCAAGCGGGGACTCGGGTCCTACGAGCAGTACCTC.

As for this clonotype: A read error is likely, as this CDR3 ends without the conserved phenylalanine or tryptophan. No DNA is shown, since the ends of the CDR3 on it are uncertain; the CDR3 is the one TCRdb lists. The chain links TRBV7-9 to TRBJ2-3; the table's TRBD1 call for D was not verified on the DNA. Germline CDR1 reads SEHNR; CDR2 reads FQNEAQ (reference sequence). The length of the CDR3 is 13 amino acids, counting both ends. Here the CDR3 reads CASSVVGAGGKLA.